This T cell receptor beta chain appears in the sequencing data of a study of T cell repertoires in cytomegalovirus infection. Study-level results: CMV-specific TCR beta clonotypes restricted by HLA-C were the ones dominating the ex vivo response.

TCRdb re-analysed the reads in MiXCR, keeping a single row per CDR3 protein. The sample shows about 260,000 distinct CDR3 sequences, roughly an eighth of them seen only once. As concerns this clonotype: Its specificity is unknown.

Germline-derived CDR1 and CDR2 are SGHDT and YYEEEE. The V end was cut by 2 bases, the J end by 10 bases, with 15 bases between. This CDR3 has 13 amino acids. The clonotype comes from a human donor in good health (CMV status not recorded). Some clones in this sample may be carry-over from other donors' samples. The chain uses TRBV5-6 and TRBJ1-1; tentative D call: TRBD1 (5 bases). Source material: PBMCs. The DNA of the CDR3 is TGTGCCAGCAGCTTTGGACATCTCGAAGCAGCTTTCTTT. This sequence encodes CASSFGHLEAAFF.